Listed here is a single T cell receptor (beta chain). The sample is drawn from a study of blood T cell repertoires in COVID-19. Study-wide background: The samples span acute and convalescent COVID-19 from the United States, Italy and Spain. PBMCs, B-cell-depleted T cells, or T cells were the source of the cDNA or gDNA that made up the material.

The CDR3 has 15 amino acids. From germline, CDR1 is SGHTA and CDR2 FQGNSA. The V end lost 1 base, the J end lost 2 bases, and 11 bases lay between the germline ends. Original processing methods: Quantification of nucleated cells was approximated via reference gene primer amplification. The protocol was immunoSEQ multiplex PCR, while the TCRdb copy is restricted to in-frame clones and leaves out a portion. The V and J calls and clone size come from that table; D and trimming were worked out from the DNA. There are 250,000 or so clones in the sample; approximately 86% occur only once, and about 2% lies in the top ten.

The V and J genes are TRBV7-2 and TRBJ1-1; D gene unclear. The TCR comes from a man younger than 45 with active or convalescent COVID-19. Sequencing was done on a sample of peripheral blood. This CDR3 reads CASSLEFRRNTEAFF. The CDR3 bases are TGTGCCAGCAGCTTAGAGTTTCGCAGAAACACTGAAGCTTTCTTT.